The entry below describes one TCR beta chain. Its antigen remains unknown. Germline V gene sequence: CDR1 LNHNV, CDR2 YYDKDF (reference sequence). CDR3 length: 14 amino acids. V lost 3 bases and J 6 bases, leaving 15 bases between the germline ends. This sample was taken from a study of T cells in Graves' hyperthyroidism and ophthalmopathy. Findings of the study overall: Onset of ophthalmopathy came a median 6.5 months after the model predicted it.

Amplified TCR beta CDR3 regions derived from RNA transcripts. First-round RT-PCR of the TCR CDR3 relied on the HTBI primer set. One entry per CDR3 protein, called by TCRdb with MiXCR from the multiplex PCR reads. The sample lists around 600,000 distinct CDR3 sequences; 45% were seen once. Any patient presenting with uncontrolled infection, other autoimmune disease, pregnancy or lactation was left out. Every diagnosis used clinical symptoms, serum thyroxine and TRAb, thyroid ultrasound and orbital computed tomography. Source material: peripheral blood or thyroid tissue (not recorded which). This clonotype was obtained from an adult man with Graves' disease, either hyperthyroidism or ophthalmopathy (not recorded which). The chain links TRBV15 to TRBJ2-7; TRBD2 is a possible D gene (5 bases). The CDR3 bases are TGTGCCACCAGCAGCGCCGCGGACTTGAGCGAGCAGTACTTC. Translating gives CATSSAADLSEQYF. The entire variable domain, with the rest obtained from reference TRBV15 and TRBJ2-7, is as follows: DAMVIQNPRYQVTQFGKPVTLSCSQTLNHNVMYWYQQKSSQAPKLLFHYYDKDFNNEADTPDNFQSRRPNTSFCFLDIRSPGLGDTAMYLCATSSAADLSEQYFGPGTRLTVT.